The 28 T cell receptor beta chains presented below share a single source sample, sequenced in a study of blood T cell repertoires in COVID-19. This table comes from immunoSEQ multiplex PCR, and its TCRdb copy is limited to in-frame clones, with some not included. This sample has some 30,000 clones; 85% occur once, and the top ten carry around 17%. Sequencing was performed on peripheral blood. These TCRs come from a woman aged 60 to 75 with active COVID-19.

CDR3 region: CASSQTGTGDAETQYF. CDR3 nucleotides: TGCGCCAGCAGCCAAACAGGGACAGGGGATGCGGAGACCCAGTACTTC. This rearrangement joins TRBV4-1 to TRBJ2-5, with 10 bases lining up with TRBD1. The CDR3 length is 16 residues. Trimming removed 2 bases from V and 5 bases from J; junction bases left unmatched: 8. Germline V CDR1 and CDR2: MGHRA, YSYEKL.

The rearrangement links TRBV7-2 to TRBJ2-2; 9 nucleotides line up with TRBD2. V lost 4 bases, J lost 7 bases, and 7 bases stayed unmatched. CDR1 SGHTA and CDR2 FQGNSA come from the germline V gene. This CDR3 has 15 residues. The DNA for the CDR3 is TGTGCCAGCAGCTCCCCGGGACTAGCCGGCGGGGAGCTGTTTTTT. Amino acid sequence: CASSSPGLAGGELFF.

The gene calls are TRBV7-2 and TRBJ2-1; D remains unclear. Germline CDR1 and CDR2: SGHTA and FQGNSA. The CDR3 runs 12 residues. Trimming took 8 bases from V and 6 from J, leaving 11 bases between them. CDR3 in amino acids: CASCPSGNEQFF. The CDR3, as DNA: TGTGCCAGCTGCCCTAGTGGCAATGAGCAGTTCTTC.

The chain links TRBV7-2 to TRBJ2-7; TRBD2 might be the D (6 bases). The CDR3 loop spans 14 amino acids. Germline values: CDR1 SGHTA, CDR2 FQGNSA. The V and J ends lost 6 bases and 0 bases respectively, with 12 bases between them. CDR3 protein: CASRIAVSSYEQYF. CDR3 DNA: TGTGCCAGCAGGATAGCGGTAAGCTCCTACGAGCAGTACTTC.

This chain uses TRBV4-2 with TRBJ2-5; 9 bases are shared with TRBD2. The CDR3 is made up of 15 amino acids. Germline CDR1 reads LGHNA; CDR2 reads YNFKEQ. The trim removed 6 bases at V and 7 bases at J, leaving 12 bases unmatched. The CDR3 nucleotides are TGTGCCAGCAGTTCTAGCGGGAATTCCGGGTCGACCCAGTACTTC. This sequence encodes CASSSSGNSGSTQYF.

The J gene is TRBJ1-4, the V gene TRBV18; TRBD1 matches at 8 bases. Germline V gene data show CDR1 as KGHSH and CDR2 as LQKENI. After removal of 4 bases from V and 6 bases from J, the junction contained 7 bases not matched to a gene. This CDR3 contains 15 residues. CDR3 in DNA: TGTGCCAGCTCACTCAATCAGGGGGCGCATGAAAAACTGTTTTTT. This gives the protein CASSLNQGAHEKLFF.

The chain recombines TRBV5-4 with TRBJ1-1; no clear D gene. The CDR3 is made up of 13 amino acids. Trimming cost V 4 bases and J 6 bases, with 13 bases left between them. Germline lookup yields CDR1 SGHNT and CDR2 YYREEE (reference sequence). CDR3 bases: TGTGCCAGCAGCCAGCGGCTAGGTGCTGAAGCTTTCTTT. This encodes CASSQRLGAEAFF.

The rearrangement joins TRBV30 to TRBJ1-3; the D is unclear. Germline values: CDR1 GTSNPN, CDR2 SVGIG (reference sequence). The CDR3 length is 15 residues. Trimming cost V 4 bases and J 0 bases, with 13 bases left between them. CDR3 DNA: TGTGCCTGGACCCGGGAGCTACTCTCTGGAAACACCATATATTTT. This gives the protein CAWTRELLSGNTIYF.

The rearrangement joins TRBV3-1 (or the pseudogene TRBV3-2) to TRBJ2-7; D is ambiguous. The CDR3 runs to 13 residues. V lost 0 bases and J lost 7, with 10 bases in between. CDR1 is LGHDT, CDR2 YNNKEL, per germline (reference sequence). CDR3 amino acids: CASSQDHGREQYF. The DNA of the CDR3 is TGTGCCAGCAGCCAAGACCATGGTCGGGAGCAGTACTTC.

J is TRBJ2-5 and V is TRBV5-4, with TRBD2 identical over 14 bases. The CDR3 runs 14 residues. Germline V lookup: CDR1 SGHNT, CDR2 YYREEE (reference sequence). Unmatched junction bases numbered 3, after V lost 4 bases and J lost 7 bases. Written as DNA, the CDR3 is TGTGCCAGCAGCCCTGGGACTAGCGGGGGGACCCAGTACTTC. It is translated as CASSPGTSGGTQYF.

This chain joins TRBV5-1 and TRBJ2-2, with TRBD2 as a possible D gene (8 bases). V was clipped by 5 bases and J by 2 bases, with 16 bases between them. Looked up from germline, CDR1 is SGHRS and CDR2 is YFSETQ. There are 16 residues in the CDR3. CDR3 in DNA: TGCGCCAGCAGTTTACAGGGGACTAGAAACACCGGGGAGCTGTTTTTT. Residues: CASSLQGTRNTGELFF.

The chain links TRBV28 to TRBJ2-1; D tentatively reads TRBD1 or TRBD2 (9 bases each). From germline, CDR1 is MDHEN and CDR2 SYDVKM. V was clipped by 5 bases and J by 0 bases, with 26 bases between them. This CDR3 has 20 amino acids. CDR3 region: CASSAYRGRLAGYSYNEQFF. CDR3 nucleotides: TGTGCCAGCAGTGCATACAGGGGGCGGCTAGCGGGATACTCCTACAATGAGCAGTTCTTC.

The chain combines TRBV19 with TRBJ1-6, with TRBD1 identical over 7 bases. The CDR3 contains 16 residues. V shed 4 bases, J shed 10 bases, and the junction held 13 bases outside the gene matches. Germline V gives CDR1 LNHDA, CDR2 SQIVND (reference sequence). The CDR3 sequence is CASSTNRGMVTSPLHF. The DNA of the CDR3 is TGTGCCAGTAGTACAAACAGGGGAATGGTCACATCACCCCTCCACTTT.

The chain uses TRBV4-1 and TRBJ1-1, with D uncertain. Per germline, CDR1 MGHRA and CDR2 YSYEKL. The CDR3 is 15 residues long. V dropped 0 bases and J dropped 3 bases, with 11 bases sitting between them. The CDR3 nucleotides read TGCGCCAGCAGCCAAGATTTGAGAGGGTACACTGAAGCTTTCTTT. This translates into CASSQDLRGYTEAFF.

The rearrangement links TRBV27 to TRBJ2-7; 11 bases fit TRBD2. Germline-derived CDR1 and CDR2 are MNHEY and SMNVEV (reference sequence). J lost 6 bases, V lost 5 bases, and 6 bases had no gene match. This CDR3 is 14 amino acids long. CDR3 coding DNA: TGTGCCAGCAGTATTAGCGGGGGGGCGGTCGAGCAGTACTTC. This translates into CASSISGGAVEQYF.

In its sample, this clone was seen a few times. The CDR3 loop reads CASSPEQGAYSPLHF. DNA for the CDR3: TGTGCCAGCAGCCCCGAACAGGGGGCTTATTCACCCCTCCACTTT. The genes are TRBV5-6 and TRBJ1-6; 9 nucleotides line up with TRBD1. J was trimmed by 8 bases and V by 4 bases; bases with no gene match: 7. CDR3 length equals 15 residues. The germline gives CDR1 SGHDT, CDR2 YYEEEE.

The rearrangement uses TRBV28 and TRBJ1-1; D unresolved. In germline, CDR1 is MDHEN, CDR2 SYDVKM. V gave up 8 bases and J gave up 11 bases, with 24 bases separating them. The CDR3 runs to 14 residues. DNA for the CDR3: TGTGCCAGCGAAGGACGAACCGGGGAAAAGGATGCTTTCTTT. As protein: CASEGRTGEKDAFF.

This clone was counted between two and nine times. The chain is built from TRBV5-1 and TRBJ2-7, with 8 bases that match TRBD1. The CDR3 has 13 amino acids. V gave up 6 bases and J gave up 4 bases; unmatched junction bases: 6. Germline loops: CDR1 SGHRS, CDR2 YFSETQ. The CDR3 spells CASNSGTGYEQYF. The CDR3 DNA is TGCGCCAGCAATTCCGGGACAGGATACGAGCAGTACTTC. Full variable domain (remainder filled in from reference TRBV5-1 and TRBJ2-7): KAGVTQTPRYLIKTRGQQVTLSCSPISGHRSVSWYQQTPGQGLQFLFEYFSETQRNKGNFPGRFSGRQFSNSRSEMNVSTLELGDSALYLCASNSGTGYEQYFGPGTRLTVT.

The CDR3 nucleotides read TGCGCCAGCAGCCAAGATCAGAAGATCTCTACCGGGGAGCTGTTTTTT. It specifies CASSQDQKISTGELFF. The gene calls are TRBV4-1 and TRBJ2-2, with no clear D. V was shortened by 0 bases and J by 5 bases, with 13 bases between the two germline ends. Germline V gene sequence: CDR1 MGHRA, CDR2 YSYEKL. This CDR3 region has 16 residues.

The CDR3 reads CASSPRDSSYEQYF. The CDR3 region has the DNA TGTGCCAGCAGCCCCCGGGACAGCTCCTACGAGCAGTACTTC. The chain links TRBV13 to TRBJ2-7, with 7 positions matching TRBD1. The V gene's germline CDR1 is PRHDT and CDR2 FYEKMQ (reference sequence). The CDR3 length is 14 residues. V lost 5 bases and J lost 0; bases outside the gene matches: 4. The full variable domain, rest sourced from reference TRBV13 and TRBJ2-7, is AAGVIQSPRHLIKEKRETATLKCYPIPRHDTVYWYQQGPGQDPQFLISFYEKMQSDKGSIPDRFSAQQFSDYHSELNMSSLELGDSALYFCASSPRDSSYEQYFGPGTRLTVT.

V is TRBV9 and J is TRBJ2-7; D call uncertain. Germline lookup yields CDR1 SGDLS and CDR2 YYNGEE. Between the trimmed V and J ends, which lost 4 bases and 1 base, there was a span of 6 bases. The CDR3 has 12 amino acids. CDR3 protein: CASSPGSYEQYF. CDR3 bases: TGTGCCAGCAGCCCAGGTTCCTACGAGCAGTACTTC.

J is TRBJ2-1 and V is TRBV7-9; 12 nucleotides match TRBD1. The V and J ends lost 0 bases and 8 bases, in that order; junction bases with no gene match: 5. Germline assignment: CDR1 SEHNR and CDR2 FQNEAQ (reference sequence). This CDR3 has 16 amino acids. The DNA for the CDR3 is TGTGCCAGCAGCTTAGCAGGGACAGGGGGCAGGCATGAGCAGTTCTTC. It is translated as CASSLAGTGGRHEQFF.

The chain combines TRBV5-1 with TRBJ1-1; D remains ambiguous. The CDR3 runs to 15 residues. Trimming cost V 2 bases and J 1 base, with 12 bases left between them. The V gene's germline CDR1 is SGHRS and CDR2 YFSETQ. CDR3 DNA sequence: TGCGCCAGCAGCTTTTTACCCCGGGAGAACACTGAAGCTTTCTTT. Translated: CASSFLPRENTEAFF.

This rearrangement joins TRBV6-2 or TRBV6-3 to TRBJ2-1; 9 bases match TRBD1. CDR1 and CDR2 from the germline V gene are MNHEY and SVGEGT. CDR3 size: 15 residues. After removal of 2 bases from V and 6 bases from J, the junction contained 5 bases not matched to a gene. As DNA, the CDR3 is TGTGCCAGCAGTTACCACGACAGGGGGGTCAATGAGCAGTTCTTC. The encoded protein is CASSYHDRGVNEQFF.

The rearrangement joins TRBV2 to TRBJ1-6; the D gene is possibly TRBD1 (5 bases). The CDR3 is 16 residues long. CDR1 is SNHLY, CDR2 FYNNEI, per germline. Trimming took 6 bases from V and 3 from J, leaving 15 bases between them. CDR3: CASRLGGGNYNSPLHF. CDR3 in DNA: TGTGCCAGCAGGCTGGGCGGGGGAAACTATAATTCACCCCTCCACTTT.

The chain joins TRBV28 to TRBJ1-3; 9 positions agree with TRBD1. CDR1 MDHEN and CDR2 SYDVKM come from the germline V gene. This CDR3 is built from 13 residues. The V segment lost 8 bases and the J segment 4 bases; nucleotides outside the gene matches: 3. CDR3 nucleotide sequence: TGTGCCAGCGTGGACAGGGGAGGAAACACCATATATTTT. Its translation is CASVDRGGNTIYF.

This sequence joins TRBV21-1 and TRBJ1-1; TRBD1, the D gene given by the table, was not confirmed from the DNA. TRBV21-1 is a recognized pseudogene. This CDR3 has 16 residues. The CDR3 loop reads CASSKVPEDRPTEAFF. CDR3 coding DNA: TGTGCCAGCAGCAAAGTGCCCGAGGACAGGCCCACTGAAGCTTTCTTT.

This clone was counted only a few times. The genes are TRBV6-5 and TRBJ2-3; D may be TRBD1 (5 bases). The V gene's germline CDR1 is MNHEY and CDR2 SVGAGI. The CDR3 is made up of 14 amino acids. The V end was cut by 6 bases, the J end by 5 bases, with 15 bases between. CDR3 amino acids: CASRARTLVDTQYF. Here the CDR3 DNA reads TGTGCCAGCAGGGCCCGGACATTGGTAGATACGCAGTATTTT.